This paragraph covers one T cell receptor (beta chain) sequence. The antigen is undetermined. Trimming at V came to 0 bases and at J to 4 bases, leaving 7 bases not matched to a gene. The CDR3 runs to 16 residues. Germline assignment: CDR1 SGHRS and CDR2 YFSETQ. This sample was taken from a study of cytomegalovirus exposure and HLA in healthy donors. General observations from the study: The analysis excluded some indistinguishable V segments, including TRBV6-2 and TRBV6-3. Among TCR beta chains of equal frequency, HLA-associated ones were more clonally expanded in a later analysis. Later analysis demonstrated an association between a missense DCLRE1C variant and TCR beta V- and J-gene trimming.

The PCR made use of 60 Vbeta and 13 Jbeta primers. Assay: immunoSEQ multiplex PCR; the TCRdb copy retains only in-frame clones and omits some. Of a few hundred thousand clones detected, 75% to 85% appear once; the ten largest clones hold roughly 0.3%. The rearrangement joins TRBV5-1 to TRBJ2-1; 7 positions agree with TRBD2. The source of this sequence is a girl aged 2 to 9 in good health and CMV-seronegative. The material sequenced was PBMCs. CDR3 sequence reads: CASSLAGLAEYNEQFF. Here the CDR3 DNA reads TGCGCCAGCAGCTTGGCCGGTCTAGCGGAGTACAATGAGCAGTTCTTC.